A selection of T cell receptor beta chains follows, all from one sample in a study of identifying expanded T cells in peripheral blood. Assay: immunoSEQ multiplex PCR; the TCRdb copy retains only in-frame clones and omits some. The sample lists around 57,000 clones; more than 75% were seen once. Specimen: blood. These receptors were taken from a person between 18 and 75 years old in good health. CDR3s include the opening cysteine and the closing phenylalanine or tryptophan. The order of the fields is clone size, J gene, D gene, V gene, CDR3 protein, CDR3 DNA. D genes are given only for firm matches. Clone size appears in some rows only: once, few, many, or a class for an expanded clone.

- | TRBJ2-2 | TRBD2 | TRBV9 | CASSVGRTGGTGELFF | TGTGCCAGCAGCGTAGGCAGAACGGGGGGCACCGGGGAGCTGTTTTTT
- | TRBJ2-1 | TRBD1 | TRBV18 | CASSPLGVGQAVYNEQFF | TGTGCCAGCTCACCACTAGGCGTGGGACAGGCAGTCTACAATGAGCAGTTCTTC
- | TRBJ1-2 | - | TRBV6-4 | CASSVQENYGYTF | TGTGCCAGCAGTGTACAGGAAAACTATGGCTACACCTTC
once | TRBJ1-1 | - | TRBV6-4 | CASSETGGAGNTEAFF | TGTGCCAGCAGTGAGACGGGGGGCGCCGGGAACACTGAAGCTTTCTTT
- | TRBJ1-4 | - | TRBV9 | CASSPGTVTNEKLFF | TGTGCCAGCAGCCCGGGGACGGTAACTAATGAAAAACTGTTTTTT
- | TRBJ2-3 | - | TRBV9 | CASTALSGSDTQYF | TGTGCCAGCACCGCCCTGTCGGGTTCAGATACGCAGTATTTT
- | TRBJ1-1 | - | TRBV7-2 | CASSLGMNTEAFF | TGTGCCAGCAGCTTAGGAATGAACACTGAAGCTTTCTTT
- | TRBJ1-5 | TRBD1 | TRBV29-1 | CSVQGAENQPQHF | TGCAGCGTACAGGGGGCCGAGAATCAGCCCCAGCATTTT
- | TRBJ1-1 | - | TRBV9 | CASGTEAFF | TGTGCCAGCGGCACTGAAGCTTTCTTT
- | TRBJ1-6 | - | TRBV9 | CASSVGGFDSPLHF | TGTGCCAGCAGCGTAGGGGGGTTTGATTCACCCCTCCACTTT
- | TRBJ1-4 | - | TRBV21-1 | CASSNQGSGNEKLFF | TGTGCCAGCAGCAATCAGGGCAGCGGGAATGAAAAACTGTTTTTT
- | TRBJ2-5 | - | TRBV4-1 | CASSQELGTQYF | TGCGCCAGCAGCCAAGAACTGGGGACCCAGTACTTC
- | TRBJ2-2 | TRBD2 | TRBV10-3 | CAISETPLTSGGNTGELFF | TGTGCCATCAGCGAGACCCCTCTGACTAGCGGGGGGAACACCGGGGAGCTGTTTTTT
- | TRBJ2-5 | - | TRBV30 | CAWDFQETQYF | TGTGCCTGGGACTTCCAAGAGACCCAGTACTTC
- | TRBJ1-2 | TRBD1 | TRBV4-2 | CASSPQHRGDYGYTF | TGTGCCAGCAGTCCCCAGCACAGGGGTGACTATGGCTACACCTTC
- | TRBJ2-1 | - | TRBV9 | CASSPLLGAQQFF | TGTGCCAGCAGTCCCTTACTCGGCGCCCAGCAGTTCTTC
- | TRBJ2-3 | TRBD2 | TRBV7-8 | CASSLVGTSYTDTQYF | TGTGCCAGCAGCTTAGTGGGGACTAGCTACACAGATACGCAGTATTTT
- | TRBJ2-3 | - | TRBV4-1 | CASSAGQTEVDTQYF | TGCGCCAGCAGCGCGGGACAGACTGAGGTAGATACGCAGTATTTT
- | TRBJ2-5 | - | TRBV5-1 | CASSVFGQLQETQYF | TGCGCCAGCAGCGTGTTTGGACAGCTCCAAGAGACCCAGTACTTC
- | TRBJ2-5 | - | TRBV2 | CASREETQYF | TGTGCCAGCAGGGAAGAGACCCAGTACTTC
once | TRBJ2-7 | TRBD2 | TRBV19 | CASSSEGTSGYEQYF | TGTGCCAGTAGTAGCGAGGGGACTAGCGGGTACGAGCAGTACTTC
- | TRBJ2-5 | - | TRBV9 | CASSALTGAGQETQYF | TGTGCCAGCAGCGCCCTCACAGGGGCGGGGCAAGAGACCCAGTACTTC